There are a few counts of the clone carrying this T cell receptor beta chain. The data were taken from a study of cytomegalovirus exposure and HLA in healthy donors. PCR was performed using 60 Vbeta and 13 Jbeta primers. The method was immunoSEQ multiplex PCR; TCRdb's version includes in-frame clones alone and lacks a portion of them. The data show approximately 120,000 clones, around 80% seen once. The germline CDR1 and CDR2 sequences are LNHDA and SQIVND (reference sequence). The CDR3 spans 14 residues. The ends were cut back, 9 bases at V and 8 bases at J, with 19 bases in the middle. Sequencing was performed on PBMCs. V gene TRBV19 combines with J gene TRBJ1-4; D ambiguous. The sequence was collected from a man aged 45-60 years in good health and CMV-seronegative. The CDR3 DNA sequence: TGTGCCAGGCCTCGGACGGGAGAGGAGGAAAAACTGTTTTTT. Its translation: CARPRTGEEEKLFF.